Below are 18 T cell receptor beta chains sequenced from a single sample in a study of shared T cell receptors in the human thymus. Data came from immunoSEQ multiplex PCR; TCRdb stores just in-frame clones and leaves some out. The sample has 700,000 or so clones; 80% to 90% are singletons. The data were also submitted as part of a second study, on human thymus T cells.

Sequences were obtained from thymocytes. The receptor source for this set is a girl under three years old with a congenital heart defect.

J is TRBJ2-7 and V is TRBV7-9, with TRBD2 matching 7 bases. This CDR3 has 15 amino acids. V gave up 5 bases and J gave up 4 bases; unmatched junction bases: 11. Germline V CDR1 and CDR2: SEHNR, FQNEAQ (reference sequence). The CDR3 nucleotides are TGTGCCAGCAGCAGATCCGGGGGGACCATTTACGAGCAGTACTTC. Encoded protein: CASSRSGGTIYEQYF.

The rearrangement uses TRBV6-1 and TRBJ1-6, with a tentative D call TRBD1 (5 bases). Germline assignment: CDR1 MNHNS and CDR2 SASEGT. V lost 4 bases and J lost 8, with 15 bases in between. The CDR3 consists of 15 residues. CDR3 amino acids: CASSGGEGWDSPLHF. DNA for the CDR3: TGTGCCAGCAGTGGGGGGGAGGGTTGGGATTCACCCCTCCACTTT.

The V gene is TRBV15, the J gene TRBJ2-7, with 10 bases identical to TRBD2. The CDR3 runs to 15 residues. Losses at the gene ends were 3 bases for V and 3 bases for J; bases not matched to a gene: 5. CDR1 is LNHNV, CDR2 YYDKDF, per germline (reference sequence). CDR3 protein: CATSSLAGAHYEQYF. The CDR3 DNA reads as TGTGCCACCAGCAGCCTAGCGGGGGCCCACTACGAGCAGTACTTC.

The chain links TRBV10-3 to TRBJ1-4; TRBD1 agrees at 7 bases. V shed 3 bases, J shed 2 bases, and the junction held 3 bases outside the gene matches. The germline V gene has CDR1 ENHRY and CDR2 SYGVKD. The CDR3 has 15 amino acids. CDR3 nucleotide sequence: TGTGCCATCAGTGATGACAGGGCCACTAATGAAAAACTGTTTTTT. It translates to CAISDDRATNEKLFF.

V gene TRBV14 combines with J gene TRBJ1-1; TRBD1 might be the D (6 bases). This CDR3 is 15 amino acids long. Trimming pared 1 base from V and 5 bases from J, leaving 14 bases between. Germline V gene lookup returns CDR1 SGHDN and CDR2 FVKESK. The DNA for the CDR3 is TGTGCCAGCAGCCAAGTTGGGGGGGCAGGGACTGAAGCTTTCTTT. It codes for CASSQVGGAGTEAFF.

The chain employs TRBV19 and TRBJ1-3; 7 nucleotides align to TRBD1. Trimming cost V 4 bases and J 1 base; bases outside gene matches: 10. CDR3 size: 17 residues. Germline CDR1 LNHDA, CDR2 SQIVND (reference sequence). The CDR3 reads CASSKTPKTGSGNTIYF. The CDR3 DNA reads as TGTGCCAGTAGTAAAACCCCTAAGACAGGGTCTGGAAACACCATATATTTT.

The chain couples TRBV14 to TRBJ2-7; TRBD2 matches 9 bases. Germline V lookup: CDR1 SGHDN, CDR2 FVKESK. This CDR3 is 17 amino acids long. Losses at the gene ends were 4 bases for V and 6 bases for J; bases not matched to a gene: 16. The CDR3 bases are TGTGCCAGCAGCCCCGTCCCGCGGGGGGGCCGATTTACCGAGCAGTACTTC. Amino acids: CASSPVPRGGRFTEQYF.

CDR3 amino acids: CASTSGGPGAYEQYF. In DNA, the CDR3 is TGCGCCAGCACTAGCGGGGGGCCGGGGGCCTACGAGCAGTACTTC. The chain uses TRBV5-1 and TRBJ2-7, with 11 bases matching TRBD2. This CDR3 has 15 residues. Germline values: CDR1 SGHRS, CDR2 YFSETQ. V trimming: 6 bases; J trimming: 2 bases; junction bases outside the gene matches: 7.

The V call is TRBV14, the J call TRBJ2-1; no reliable D call. The CDR3 extends over 16 amino acids. Trimming pared 1 base from V and 5 bases from J, leaving 15 bases between. CDR1 is SGHDN and CDR2 is FVKESK in the germline V gene. Here the CDR3 DNA reads TGTGCCAGCAGCCAAGGGTGGATCGGAGAAGACAATGAGCAGTTCTTC. Translated: CASSQGWIGEDNEQFF.

The chain recombines TRBV5-1 with TRBJ2-7; 7 positions match TRBD1. Germline CDR1 SGHRS, CDR2 YFSETQ. V shed 8 bases and J 4 bases; nucleotides not matched to a gene: 27. This CDR3 is built from 19 residues. The CDR3: CASSTGTALPPGLSYEQYF. In nucleotides, the CDR3 is TGCGCCAGTTCGACCGGGACAGCCCTTCCTCCGGGCTTGAGTTACGAGCAGTACTTC. Based on the CDR3 plus reference TRBV5-1 and TRBJ2-7, the full variable domain is KAGVTQTPRYLIKTRGQQVTLSCSPISGHRSVSWYQQTPGQGLQFLFEYFSETQRNKGNFPGRFSGRQFSNSRSEMNVSTLELGDSALYLCASSTGTALPPGLSYEQYFGPGTRLTVT.

This clone came up once. This chain connects TRBV19 to TRBJ1-5; 12 bases agree with TRBD1. The V gene end was trimmed by 5 bases and the J gene end by 2 bases; junction bases not matched to a gene: 7. Germline CDR1 LNHDA, CDR2 SQIVND (reference sequence). The CDR3 runs 17 residues. The CDR3 is CASSAGDRGRRNQPQHF. The CDR3 nucleotides read TGTGCCAGTAGTGCCGGGGACAGGGGGCGTCGCAATCAGCCCCAGCATTTT.

This clone showed up just a few times. This rearrangement joins TRBV15 to TRBJ1-6; TRBD1 agrees at 12 bases. The germline CDR1 and CDR2 sequences are LNHNV and YYDKDF (reference sequence). V gave up 3 bases and J gave up 12 bases; unmatched junction bases: 3. This CDR3 has 14 residues. The CDR3 DNA reads TGTGCCACCAGCAGGGGGACAGGGGGCCAACCCCTCCACTTT. Residues: CATSRGTGGQPLHF.

Comment on this clone: The junction shows a germline mismatch at one end, possibly a read error. Within the sample, other DNA sequences also encode this same CDR3. The chain uses TRBV4-3 and TRBJ1-6, with TRBD1 matching 7 bases. Germline V lookup: CDR1 LGHNA, CDR2 YSLEER. The CDR3 runs to 16 residues. CDR3 protein: CASSQTRPGQNSPLHF. The CDR3 DNA follows: TGCGCCAGCAGCCAGACCAGGCCGGGACAGAATTCCCCCCTCCACTTT.

This chain connects TRBV21-1 to TRBJ2-1; the DNA was not used to check the table's D call, TRBD2. TRBV21-1 corresponds to a pseudogene. This CDR3 contains 17 residues. CDR3 loop: CASTIYPWERGHNEQFF. The CDR3 region has the DNA TGTGCCAGCACCATATATCCTTGGGAGCGGGGACACAATGAGCAGTTCTTC.

The chain employs TRBV11-2 and TRBJ2-7; the D gene is possibly TRBD1 (5 bases). The CDR3 runs to 12 residues. The V end was cut by 2 bases, the J end by 6 bases, with 8 bases between. Germline V gene lookup returns CDR1 SGHAT and CDR2 FQNNGV. The CDR3 loop reads CASSLQGFEQYF. The CDR3 nucleotides are TGTGCCAGCAGCTTACAGGGATTCGAGCAGTACTTC.

In this sample, this clone turned up a few times. V gene TRBV6-6 combines with J gene TRBJ2-5; a weak D match, TRBD2 (6 bases). This CDR3 contains 14 residues. Germline lookup yields CDR1 MNHNY and CDR2 SVGAGI (reference sequence). Trimming shortened V by 6 bases and J by 7 bases, and 18 bases separated the two germline ends. For the CDR3, the DNA is TGTGCCAGCAGCCGGGACTCCACCGGCGGGACCCAGTACTTC. Translating it yields CASSRDSTGGTQYF.

V is TRBV5-4 and J is TRBJ1-1; 11 bases agree with TRBD1. Germline V gene sequence: CDR1 SGHNT, CDR2 YYREEE (reference sequence). V lost 4 bases and J lost 4; bases outside the gene matches: 12. The CDR3 runs 17 residues. For the CDR3, the DNA is TGTGCCAGCAGCACCCGGGACAGGGGGGTTCGTGGCACTGAAGCTTTCTTT. Protein sequence: CASSTRDRGVRGTEAFF.

The genes are TRBV6-5 and TRBJ1-2; D not resolved. The CDR3 covers 15 residues. V was pared by 6 bases and J by 4 bases, with 18 bases between. Germline CDR1 is MNHEY and CDR2 is SVGAGI. The CDR3 DNA sequence: TGTGCCAGCAGCCTAGACCGCCGGGGATTCTATGGCTACACCTTC. Translated: CASSLDRRGFYGYTF.